The 21 T cell receptor beta chains below were found in one sample sequenced in a study of shared clonotypes between healthy human individuals. The assay was immunoSEQ multiplex PCR, and TCRdb's table has in-frame clones only and misses some. The table lists approximately 1.5 million clones, 98% of them singletons. The sequencing sample was made of naive CD4+ T cells sorted from blood. Subset: CD45RA+ positively selected. Receptors originate from a man aged 30-40 years in good health.

The genes are TRBV5-1 and TRBJ2-7; D perhaps matches TRBD1 (7 bases). The CDR3 is 16 residues long. The germline V and J ends were trimmed by 3 bases and 2 bases, with 18 bases remaining between them. The germline V gene has CDR1 SGHRS and CDR2 YFSETQ. The CDR3 spells CASSWGVNRGPYEQYF. The CDR3 coding sequence is TGCGCCAGCAGCTGGGGGGTAAACAGGGGCCCCTACGAGCAGTACTTC.

A word on this clone: Other DNA sequences within the sample encode an identical CDR3. The V call is TRBV18, the J call TRBJ2-5; no clear D gene. This CDR3 is built from 11 residues. The V end was cut by 5 bases, the J end by 1 base, with 2 bases between. Germline V gives CDR1 KGHSH, CDR2 LQKENI. CDR3 in amino acids: CASSVQETQYF. CDR3 coding DNA: TGTGCCAGCTCAGTCCAAGAGACCCAGTACTTC.

The CDR3 spells CASSIERDTEAFF. The DNA for the CDR3 is TGTGCCAGCAGCATCGAAAGGGACACTGAAGCTTTCTTT. The chain has TRBV7-3 and TRBJ1-1; D remains unclear. Germline V lookup: CDR1 SGHTA, CDR2 FQGTGA. With 5 bases removed from V and 3 bases from J, the gap between germline ends came to 10 bases. The CDR3 runs 13 residues.

This chain uses TRBV10-3 with TRBJ2-7, with TRBD1 as a possible D gene (5 bases). There are 13 residues in the CDR3. Germline-derived CDR1 and CDR2 are ENHRY and SYGVKD. V shed 7 bases and J shed 3 bases, with 13 bases lying between them. The CDR3 region has the DNA TGTGCCATCACGGCAGGGTATGGCTACGAGCAGTACTTC. This encodes CAITAGYGYEQYF.

The chain has TRBV6-1 and TRBJ2-7; the D is unclear. Germline V gives CDR1 MNHNS, CDR2 SASEGT. The CDR3 length is 15 residues. V dropped 7 bases and J dropped 7 bases, with 23 bases sitting between them. CDR3 in amino acids: CASTASPGSAREQYF. CDR3 sequence (DNA): TGTGCCAGCACCGCTTCCCCCGGCAGCGCCAGGGAGCAGTACTTC.

V is TRBV5-1 and J is TRBJ2-3; perhaps TRBD2 as D (5 bases). Trimming took off 1 base at V and 0 bases at J, with 24 bases between the two ends. Germline V CDR1 and CDR2: SGHRS, YFSETQ. There are 20 residues in the CDR3. The CDR3 loop reads CASSLRRGSGTYSSTDTQYF. The CDR3 coding sequence is TGCGCCAGCAGCTTGAGAAGAGGGTCAGGAACCTACTCTAGCACAGATACGCAGTATTTT.

The rearrangement uses TRBV18 and TRBJ2-7; 7 bases agree with TRBD2. There are 15 residues in the CDR3. V lost 6 bases to trimming and J lost 0 bases; unmatched junction nucleotides: 8. Germline CDR1 and CDR2: KGHSH and LQKENI. The CDR3 reads CASSDIAGFSYEQYF. As DNA, the CDR3 is TGTGCCAGCTCTGACATAGCGGGTTTCTCCTACGAGCAGTACTTC.

This chain uses TRBV5-6 with TRBJ2-3; D gene unclear. With 0 bases removed from V and 3 bases from J, the gap between germline ends came to 5 bases. The germline CDR1 and CDR2 sequences are SGHDT and YYEEEE. CDR3 length: 13 amino acids. CDR3 DNA sequence: TGTGCCAGCAGCTTGGCCGTGACAGATACGCAGTATTTT. It specifies CASSLAVTDTQYF.

The V call is TRBV25-1, the J call TRBJ2-3; TRBD1 matches 9 bases. In germline, CDR1 is MGHDK, CDR2 SYGVNS. The CDR3 is 13 residues long. J gave up 9 bases and V 3 bases, and 4 bases lay outside the gene matches. The CDR3 spells CASSEGTGRTQYF. DNA for the CDR3: TGTGCCAGCAGTGAGGGGACAGGGCGAACGCAGTATTTT.

The chain couples TRBV5-4 to TRBJ2-7, with a possible D match to TRBD2 (6 bases). Germline CDR1 is SGHNT and CDR2 is YYREEE (reference sequence). This CDR3 is built from 15 residues. V was shortened by 6 bases and J by 4 bases, with 20 bases between the two germline ends. Here the CDR3 reads CASTTRRGEGYEQYF. The CDR3 bases are TGTGCCAGCACCACGCGGCGGGGAGAAGGGTACGAGCAGTACTTC.

This chain links TRBV5-5 with TRBJ2-7; TRBD1 aligns across 8 bases. Germline loops: CDR1 SGHKS, CDR2 YYEKEE (reference sequence). The trim removed 0 bases at V and 3 bases at J, leaving 5 bases unmatched. This CDR3 is 15 amino acids long. CDR3 region: CASSLGTGPYYEQYF. The CDR3 nucleotides read TGTGCCAGCAGCTTGGGGACAGGGCCCTACTACGAGCAGTACTTC.

V gene TRBV9 combines with J gene TRBJ1-1; D is unclear. The V end was cut by 3 bases, the J end by 4 bases, with 10 bases between. The CDR3 is 13 amino acids. Looked up from germline, CDR1 is SGDLS and CDR2 is YYNGEE. This CDR3 is CASSAGLGTEAFF. The CDR3 nucleotides read TGTGCCAGCAGCGCCGGACTGGGCACTGAAGCTTTCTTT.

This chain uses TRBV27 with TRBJ2-5, with D perhaps TRBD1 (5 bases). CDR1 MNHEY and CDR2 SMNVEV come from the germline V gene (reference sequence). The CDR3 is 15 amino acids. Trimming stripped 4 bases from V and 5 bases from J, with 17 bases between. CDR3 amino acids: CASSSPLGRRETQYF. DNA of the CDR3: TGTGCCAGCAGTTCCCCATTGGGGCGAAGGGAGACCCAGTACTTC.

The CDR3 loop reads CASGASTGNYNEQFF. The DNA of the CDR3 is TGTGCCAGCGGAGCTTCGACAGGTAACTACAATGAGCAGTTCTTC. This chain uses TRBV6-5 with TRBJ2-1; the D gene is possibly TRBD1 (6 bases). Germline CDR1 MNHEY, CDR2 SVGAGI. V was cut by 8 bases and J by 3 bases, with 17 bases left in between. The CDR3 consists of 15 residues.

V gene TRBV6-5 combines with J gene TRBJ2-5; possible D gene TRBD1, 6 bases. Trimming took 1 base from V and 5 from J, leaving 14 bases between them. There are 15 residues in the CDR3. In germline, CDR1 is MNHEY, CDR2 SVGAGI. The CDR3: CASSYLKGVGETQYF. The CDR3 DNA follows: TGTGCCAGCAGTTACTTGAAGGGGGTCGGGGAGACCCAGTACTTC.

The V and J genes are TRBV28 and TRBJ1-1; D is uncertain. CDR3 length: 15 amino acids. Germline V gene data show CDR1 as MDHEN and CDR2 as SYDVKM. The ends were cut back, 1 base at V and 1 base at J, with 10 bases in the middle. The CDR3 coding sequence is TGTGCCAGCAGTTTATTACAGATGGGGAACACTGAAGCTTTCTTT. Translated, it gives CASSLLQMGNTEAFF.

This rearrangement joins TRBV10-3 to TRBJ1-5, with 7 bases that match TRBD1. Looked up from germline, CDR1 is ENHRY and CDR2 is SYGVKD. The ends lost 1 base at V and 6 bases at J; junction bases unmatched: 9. This CDR3 is 16 amino acids long. CDR3 in DNA: TGTGCCATCAGTGAGTGGGAAGGGGGCGCGGGTCAGCCCCAGCATTTT. Translation gives CAISEWEGGAGQPQHF.

This sequence joins TRBV6-6 and TRBJ2-3; D not resolved. This CDR3 is built from 16 residues. With 0 bases removed from V and 5 bases from J, the gap between germline ends came to 15 bases. The germline V gene encodes CDR1 MNHNY and CDR2 SVGAGI (reference sequence). CDR3 protein: CASSYSHLAQGDTQYF. For the CDR3, the DNA is TGTGCCAGCAGTTACTCCCACTTAGCTCAAGGAGATACGCAGTATTTT.

The chain has TRBV18 and TRBJ2-3, with D possibly TRBD2 on 6 matching bases. CDR3 size: 15 residues. The germline V gene encodes CDR1 KGHSH and CDR2 LQKENI. Trimming took 1 base from V and 3 from J, leaving 11 bases between them. The DNA of the CDR3 is TGTGCCAGCTCACCACGGCGGGGTGGTACAGATACGCAGTATTTT. Amino acid sequence: CASSPRRGGTDTQYF. Full variable domain (missing parts from reference TRBV18 and TRBJ2-3): NAGVMQNPRHLVRRRGQEARLRCSPMKGHSHVYWYRQLPEEGLKFMVYLQKENIIDESGMPKERFSAEFPKEGPSILRIQQVVRGDSAAYFCASSPRRGGTDTQYFGPGTRLTVL.

This chain uses TRBV5-5 with TRBJ2-7; D unclear. Germline CDR1 SGHKS, CDR2 YYEKEE (reference sequence). The CDR3 totals 13 residues. Trimming pared 0 bases from V and 6 bases from J, leaving 10 bases between. The CDR3 DNA reads as TGTGCCAGCAGCTTGGGGGCCTCTTCCGAGCAGTACTTC. This sequence encodes CASSLGASSEQYF.

The rearrangement links TRBV5-1 to TRBJ2-2; unclear D gene. V dropped 3 bases and J dropped 1 base, with 4 bases sitting between them. Germline V lookup: CDR1 SGHRS, CDR2 YFSETQ. This CDR3 spans 13 amino acids. In nucleotides, the CDR3 is TGCGCCAGCAGCTGGGGGAACACCGGGGAGCTGTTTTTT. Its translation: CASSWGNTGELFF. Drawing the rest from reference TRBV5-1 and TRBJ2-2, the complete variable domain is KAGVTQTPRYLIKTRGQQVTLSCSPISGHRSVSWYQQTPGQGLQFLFEYFSETQRNKGNFPGRFSGRQFSNSRSEMNVSTLELGDSALYLCASSWGNTGELFFGEGSRLTVL.